Listed here are 22 T cell receptor beta chains from one sample, sequenced in a study of T cell changes during pregnancy in multiple sclerosis. Repertoires were generated with immunoSEQ multiplex PCR, while TCRdb's copy carries only in-frame clones and drops some. The table has some 110,000 clones, roughly 92% seen once. The sequencing used peripheral blood, collected in the third trimester of pregnancy. These receptor sequences come from a female donor with multiple sclerosis, enrolled in a pregnancy study.

The chain is built from TRBV7-3 and TRBJ2-3, with TRBD2 matching over 12 bases. The germline CDR1 and CDR2 sequences are SGHTA and FQGTGA. This CDR3 is built from 16 residues. J was trimmed by 6 bases and V by 3 bases; bases with no gene match: 7. The CDR3 here is CASSLILAGGLDTQYF. The CDR3, as DNA: TGTGCCAGCAGCTTGATACTAGCGGGGGGCCTTGATACGCAGTATTTT.

The chain uses TRBV28 and TRBJ1-3, with D possibly being TRBD1 (6 bases). Trimming pared 5 bases from V and 0 bases from J, leaving 14 bases between. Per the germline V gene, CDR1 is MDHEN and CDR2 is SYDVKM. This CDR3 is 16 amino acids long. The CDR3 sequence is CASSPRDTYSGNTIYF. In nucleotides, the CDR3 is TGTGCCAGCAGTCCCCGGGACACATACTCTGGAAACACCATATATTTT.

J is TRBJ2-3 and V is TRBV27, with 11 bases identical to TRBD2. CDR1 and CDR2 from the germline V gene are MNHEY and SMNVEV (reference sequence). The CDR3 totals 16 residues. J was trimmed by 5 bases and V by 3 bases; bases with no gene match: 7. The CDR3 DNA is TGTGCCAGCAGTTTTTATCCTAGCGGGAGGAAAGATACGCAGTATTTT. Its protein is CASSFYPSGRKDTQYF.

V and J are TRBV6-1 and TRBJ2-6; D not certain. CDR3 length: 15 residues. V dropped 7 bases and J dropped 4 bases, with 14 bases sitting between them. In germline, CDR1 is MNHNS, CDR2 SASEGT. CDR3 protein: CASTYEIAGANVLTF. The CDR3 DNA reads TGTGCCAGCACATACGAGATAGCCGGGGCCAACGTCCTGACTTTC.

The chain carries TRBV4-1 and TRBJ2-7, with 9 positions matching TRBD2. CDR3 size: 17 residues. CDR1 and CDR2 from the germline V gene are MGHRA and YSYEKL. The trim removed 1 base at V and 6 bases at J, leaving 13 bases unmatched. The chain's CDR3 is CASSQAASGASGGEQYF. The CDR3 DNA reads TGCGCCAGCAGCCAAGCGGCTAGCGGGGCTTCCGGGGGCGAGCAGTACTTC.

In DNA, the CDR3 is TGTGCCAGTAGTATAAGGGGGACGCAGTATTTT. Its protein product is CASSIRGTQYF. V is TRBV19 and J is TRBJ2-3, with a tentative D call TRBD1 (6 bases). The germline V gene has CDR1 LNHDA and CDR2 SQIVND (reference sequence). The CDR3 contains 11 residues. The germline V and J ends were trimmed by 2 bases and 9 bases, with 6 bases remaining between them. Filled out from reference TRBV19 and TRBJ2-3, the complete variable domain reads DGGITQSPKYLFRKEGQNVTLSCEQNLNHDAMYWYRQDPGQGLRLIYYSQIVNDFQKGDIAEGYSVSREKKESFPLTVTSAQKNPTAFYLCASSIRGTQYFGPGTRLTVL.

The chain combines TRBV14 with TRBJ1-6, with a tentative D call TRBD1 (5 bases). Trimming stripped 4 bases from V and 0 bases from J, with 7 bases between. This CDR3 has 15 amino acids. Germline CDR1 reads SGHDN; CDR2 reads FVKESK. CDR3 sequence (DNA): TGTGCCAGCAGCCGCACAGGCTCCTATAATTCACCCCTCCACTTT. Residues: CASSRTGSYNSPLHF.

This rearrangement joins TRBV30 to TRBJ1-2, with a tentative D call TRBD1 (6 bases). This CDR3 region has 13 residues. Between the trimmed V and J ends, which lost 5 bases and 3 bases, there was a span of 13 bases. Germline loops: CDR1 GTSNPN, CDR2 SVGIG (reference sequence). The CDR3 spells CAWAQGFYYGYTF. CDR3 DNA: TGTGCCTGGGCGCAGGGGTTTTACTATGGCTACACCTTC.

The chain has TRBV2 and TRBJ2-7, with unresolved D. The germline CDR1 and CDR2 sequences are SNHLY and FYNNEI. Between the trimmed V and J ends, which lost 5 bases and 0 bases, there was a span of 2 bases. CDR3 length: 11 amino acids. CDR3 in DNA: TGTGCCAGCAGTCTCTCCTACGAGCAGTACTTC. Its translation: CASSLSYEQYF.

The gene calls are TRBV6-1 and TRBJ2-7; maybe TRBD1 (7 bases). Germline loops: CDR1 MNHNS, CDR2 SASEGT. This CDR3 is built from 19 residues. The germline V and J ends were trimmed by 2 bases and 1 base, with 24 bases remaining between them. The CDR3 sequence: CASSERGPGGSGISYEQYF. CDR3 sequence (DNA): TGTGCCAGCAGTGAAAGGGGGCCCGGGGGTAGCGGAATTTCCTACGAGCAGTACTTC.

V is TRBV5-1 and J is TRBJ2-1; perhaps TRBD2 as D (7 bases). The V end was cut by 7 bases, the J end by 5 bases, with 13 bases between. Germline CDR1 SGHRS, CDR2 YFSETQ. The CDR3 is made up of 13 amino acids. For the CDR3, the DNA is TGCGCCAGCTGGGCGGGGGACAACAATGAGCAGTTCTTC. Its translation: CASWAGDNNEQFF.

The CDR3 DNA reads TGTGCCAGTAGTTCCCCTGAAGGGGGCCTAAGCTCCTACAATGAGCAGTTCTTC. Encoded protein: CASSSPEGGLSSYNEQFF. The chain has TRBV19 and TRBJ2-1, with TRBD1 matching over 7 bases. V shed 5 bases and J 0 bases; nucleotides not matched to a gene: 13. Germline assignment: CDR1 LNHDA and CDR2 SQIVND (reference sequence). The CDR3 totals 18 residues.

The chain couples TRBV28 to TRBJ1-2; possible D gene TRBD1, 5 bases. Trimming removed 8 bases from V and 2 bases from J, with 15 bases in between. The CDR3 runs 14 residues. CDR1 and CDR2 from the germline V gene are MDHEN and SYDVKM. CDR3 DNA sequence: TGTGCCAGCTCCTCACAGGTCTCCAACTATGGCTACACCTTC. Amino acids: CASSSQVSNYGYTF.

The chain uses TRBV5-4 and TRBJ1-1, with TRBD1 as a possible D gene (6 bases). V was trimmed by 7 bases and J by 9 bases, leaving 19 bases between them. The CDR3 has 13 amino acids. Germline V gene data show CDR1 as SGHNT and CDR2 as YYREEE (reference sequence). CDR3 residues: CASGPGAESKAFF. The CDR3, as DNA: TGTGCCAGCGGTCCAGGGGCCGAGTCCAAAGCTTTCTTT.

The table lists this clone with a count of one. V usage is TRBV28 and J usage is TRBJ1-2; possible D gene TRBD1, 6 bases. Germline V gives CDR1 MDHEN, CDR2 SYDVKM. The length of the CDR3 is 15 residues. With 6 bases removed from V and 1 base from J, the gap between germline ends came to 15 bases. Written as DNA, the CDR3 is TGTGCCAGCAGCTCACGCAGGGGTTTTAACTATGGCTACACCTTC. The encoded protein is CASSSRRGFNYGYTF.

The chain uses TRBV6-6 and TRBJ2-5; TRBD2 aligns across 8 bases. CDR1 is MNHNY and CDR2 is SVGAGI in the germline V gene (reference sequence). The CDR3 spans 14 residues. The V and J ends lost 4 bases and 2 bases, in that order; junction bases with no gene match: 3. CDR3 region: CASSSTSVQETQYF. CDR3 nucleotides: TGTGCCAGCAGTTCGACTAGCGTACAAGAGACCCAGTACTTC.

This rearrangement joins TRBV28 to TRBJ1-5; D gene ambiguous. Germline V gene data show CDR1 as MDHEN and CDR2 as SYDVKM. Trimming took off 5 bases at V and 0 bases at J, with 8 bases between the two ends. The CDR3 is 14 residues long. The CDR3 spells CASSLPNSNQPQHF. As DNA, the CDR3 is TGTGCCAGCAGTCTCCCTAATAGCAATCAGCCCCAGCATTTT. Combining the CDR3 with reference TRBV28 and TRBJ1-5 gives the whole variable domain DVKVTQSSRYLVKRTGEKVFLECVQDMDHENMFWYRQDPGLGLRLIYFSYDVKMKEKGDIPEGYSVSREKKERFSLILESASTNQTSMYLCASSLPNSNQPQHFGDGTRLSIL.

The rearrangement links TRBV5-4 to TRBJ2-7; 8 nucleotides match TRBD1. Losses at the gene ends were 4 bases for V and 0 bases for J; bases not matched to a gene: 9. The length of the CDR3 is 16 residues. Per germline, CDR1 SGHNT and CDR2 YYREEE (reference sequence). The CDR3: CASSRRPDRASYEQYF. The DNA for the CDR3 is TGTGCCAGCAGCCGCCGACCGGACAGGGCCTCCTACGAGCAGTACTTC.

The chain uses TRBV5-6 and TRBJ2-6; the D gene is possibly TRBD2 (5 bases). Germline V gene data show CDR1 as SGHDT and CDR2 as YYEEEE. The CDR3 loop spans 15 amino acids. V lost 4 bases, J lost 2 bases, and 10 bases lay in between. CDR3 residues: CASSGSLAGANVLTF. In DNA form, the CDR3 reads TGTGCCAGCAGCGGGAGCTTGGCTGGGGCCAACGTCCTGACTTTC. Together with reference TRBV5-6 and TRBJ2-6, the CDR3 gives the full variable domain: DAGVTQSPTHLIKTRGQQVTLRCSPKSGHDTVSWYQQALGQGPQFIFQYYEEEERQRGNFPDRFSGHQFPNYSSELNVNALLLGDSALYLCASSGSLAGANVLTFGAGSRLTVL.

The CDR3 coding sequence is TGTGCCAGCAGTTACGGGCCGGTAGACGAGCAGTACTTC. This translates into CASSYGPVDEQYF. The chain couples TRBV6-5 to TRBJ2-7, with unresolved D. V shed 2 bases and J shed 5 bases, with 10 bases lying between them. The germline CDR1 and CDR2 sequences are MNHEY and SVGAGI. CDR3 length equals 13 residues.

The chain links TRBV19 to TRBJ1-4, with 7 bases identical to TRBD1. The CDR3 has 16 amino acids. V gave up 4 bases and J gave up 0 bases; unmatched junction bases: 5. The V gene's germline CDR1 is LNHDA and CDR2 SQIVND (reference sequence). The DNA for the CDR3 is TGTGCCAGTAGTACACAGGGGACTGCAACTAATGAAAAACTGTTTTTT. This translates into CASSTQGTATNEKLFF. Looking up the rest from reference TRBV19 and TRBJ1-4 gives the full variable domain: DGGITQSPKYLFRKEGQNVTLSCEQNLNHDAMYWYRQDPGQGLRLIYYSQIVNDFQKGDIAEGYSVSREKKESFPLTVTSAQKNPTAFYLCASSTQGTATNEKLFFGSGTQLSVL.

This chain joins TRBV25-1 and TRBJ1-3; D is undetermined. CDR3 length equals 13 residues. Per the germline V gene, CDR1 is MGHDK and CDR2 is SYGVNS. Trimming removed 2 bases at V and 11 bases at J, with 13 bases between. The CDR3 is CASSEDPWLAIYF. CDR3 DNA sequence: TGTGCCAGCAGTGAAGACCCTTGGCTAGCCATATATTTT.